This T cell receptor (beta chain) was identified during a study of blood T cells in healthy people across ages. The table lists this clonotype with many counts. This CDR3 comprises 15 residues. Per germline, CDR1 SGHTA and CDR2 FQGNSA. The J segment lost 3 bases and the V segment lost 5 bases, leaving 8 bases of the junction unmatched. Together with a sample-barcoded 5' primer, a J-beta primer mix was included in a second PCR lasting 7 to 11 cycles. Using its own MiXCR run on the 5' RACE reads, TCRdb lists one record per CDR3 protein. The sample consists of about 640,000 distinct CDR3 sequences, about 30% of them appearing once.

The receptor was derived from a woman aged 80 or older in good health. The sequencing input was blood. V gene TRBV7-2 combines with J gene TRBJ2-7, with 9 bases that match TRBD2. CDR3 DNA: TGTGCCAGCAGCCTTCCGGGACTAGCTCTCTACGAGCAGTACTTC. Encoded protein: CASSLPGLALYEQYF.